Each of the 6 T cell receptor beta chains below was sequenced from the same sample in a study of metastatic and nonmetastatic thyroid tumors. Ahead of thyroid surgery, no patient had received treatment of any kind. TCRdb redid the clone calls on the PCR reads using MiXCR. This sample has roughly 36,000 clones; roughly 26% occur once, and the top ten carry around 10%. The source material was blood. Every receptor here comes from a female donor with papillary thyroid cancer or a benign thyroid nodule (not recorded which). Some clones in this sample may be carry-over from other donors' samples.

There are a few counts of this clone. The rearrangement uses TRBV6-1 and TRBJ1-1; maybe TRBD1 (6 bases). This CDR3 is 16 amino acids long. Deletions cut 7 bases from V and 1 base from J, with 19 bases between. CDR1 and CDR2 (germline): MNHNS, SASEGT. The CDR3 DNA sequence: TGTGCCAGCAACTGGGACATCCGGAAGAAGAACACTGAAGCTTTCTTT. Translated, it gives CASNWDIRKKNTEAFF.

This clone was observed many times. The rearrangement links TRBV27 to TRBJ1-2, with D tentatively TRBD1 (5 bases). Trimming stripped 5 bases from V and 0 bases from J, with 16 bases between. Per germline, CDR1 MNHEY and CDR2 SMNVEV (reference sequence). The length of the CDR3 is 16 residues. CDR3 sequence (DNA): TGTGCCAGCAGTATGACAGTTGGCACTACTAACTATGGCTACACCTTC. Amino acids: CASSMTVGTTNYGYTF.

This clone turned up a few times. This sequence joins TRBV28 and TRBJ2-5; the match to TRBD2 covers 9 bases. The germline V gene has CDR1 MDHEN and CDR2 SYDVKM. V lost 5 bases, J lost 5 bases, and 9 bases stayed unmatched. The length of the CDR3 is 15 residues. The CDR3: CASSRPGLARETQYF. The CDR3 bases are TGTGCCAGCAGTCGGCCCGGACTAGCGAGGGAGACCCAGTACTTC.

This clone occurred many times. The rearrangement links TRBV2 to TRBJ2-7, with 9 bases that match TRBD2. Germline trimming cut 0 bases from V and 0 bases from J; bases unmatched to any gene: 0. The germline V gene encodes CDR1 SNHLY and CDR2 FYNNEI. CDR3 length: 15 residues. Written as DNA, the CDR3 is TGTGCCAGCAGTGAAGCTAGCGGGAGCTCCTACGAGCAGTACTTC. Amino acids: CASSEASGSSYEQYF.

The sample holds many counts of this clone. V usage is TRBV9 and J usage is TRBJ2-1; D perhaps matches TRBD2 (6 bases). Germline CDR1 SGDLS, CDR2 YYNGEE. The CDR3 loop spans 16 amino acids. Trimming cost V 0 bases and J 2 bases, with 12 bases left between them. CDR3 loop: CASSVGLVSTYNEQFF. The CDR3, as DNA: TGTGCCAGCAGCGTAGGACTAGTCTCGACCTACAATGAGCAGTTCTTC.

This clone was seen repeatedly, ten times or more. The chain couples TRBV6-1 to TRBJ2-3, with D perhaps matching TRBD2 (7 bases). Deletions cut 4 bases from V and 8 bases from J, with 16 bases between. The germline gives CDR1 MNHNS, CDR2 SASEGT. The CDR3 has 14 amino acids. CDR3 sequence reads: CASSVGAGEGTQYF. For the CDR3, the DNA is TGTGCCAGCAGTGTGGGGGCGGGGGAGGGTACGCAGTATTTT.